These T cell receptor beta chains were read from a single sample in a study of identical twins. TCRdb fed the 5' RACE reads into MiXCR, producing one record per CDR3 protein. Of about 240,000 distinct CDR3 sequences listed, roughly 7.5% are singletons. These same records also appear under a second study, on yellow fever vaccine responses in identical twins.

The source material was CD8+ T cells sorted from blood. Receptors were obtained from a woman under 30 in good health. Both conserved end residues are part of each CDR3. Fields, in order: D gene, J gene, CDR3 length, V gene, clone size, CDR3 protein, CDR3 DNA. D genes are given only for firm matches. Rows give clone size only sometimes, using once, few, many, or a class for an expanded clone.

D: -
J: TRBJ2-1
length: 15
V: TRBV9
size: many
CDR3: CASSVDQGSYNEQFF
DNA: TGTGCCAGCAGCGTCGACCAAGGCTCCTACAATGAGCAGTTCTTC

D: TRBD2
J: TRBJ2-1
length: 18
V: TRBV9
size: -
CDR3: CASSVAALISGDDNEQFF
DNA: TGTGCCAGCAGCGTAGCCGCACTAATAAGCGGGGACGACAATGAGCAGTTCTTC

D: -
J: TRBJ1-2
length: 14
V: TRBV29-1
size: many
CDR3: CSVEDNGGDYGYTF
DNA: TGCAGCGTTGAAGATAATGGGGGCGACTATGGCTACACCTTC

D: -
J: TRBJ2-1
length: 14
V: TRBV20-1
size: -
CDR3: CSARSLVGYNEQFF
DNA: TGCAGTGCTAGAAGCTTGGTCGGCTACAATGAGCAGTTCTTC

D: TRBD2
J: TRBJ2-1
length: 16
V: TRBV25-1
size: many
CDR3: CASSPPGLASYNEQFF
DNA: TGTGCCAGCAGTCCGCCGGGACTAGCGAGCTACAATGAGCAGTTCTTC

D: TRBD2
J: TRBJ2-5
length: 14
V: TRBV20-1
size: few
CDR3: CSAGLAGTEETQYF
DNA: TGCAGTGCTGGACTAGCGGGAACTGAAGAGACCCAGTACTTC

D: -
J: TRBJ2-1
length: 14
V: TRBV5-4
size: few
CDR3: CASSFRGSGNEQFF
DNA: TGTGCCAGCAGCTTCAGGGGTTCGGGCAATGAGCAGTTCTTC

D: TRBD2
J: TRBJ2-5
length: 16
V: TRBV12-3/TRBV12-4
size: few
CDR3: CASSFAGVRGRETQYF
DNA: TGTGCCAGCAGTTTTGCGGGAGTGAGGGGTCGGGAGACCCAGTACTTC

D: -
J: TRBJ1-1
length: 14
V: TRBV20-1
size: many
CDR3: CSARVGGGNTEAFF
DNA: TGCAGTGCTAGAGTGGGAGGGGGTAATACTGAAGCTTTCTTT

D: TRBD1
J: TRBJ1-1
length: 14
V: TRBV7-9
size: few
CDR3: CASSPQGADTEAFF
DNA: TGTGCCAGCAGCCCCCAGGGGGCAGACACTGAAGCTTTCTTT

D: -
J: TRBJ2-7
length: 16
V: TRBV7-9
size: few
CDR3: CASSFVLAPSSYEQYF
DNA: TGTGCCAGCAGCTTCGTCCTAGCGCCCAGCTCCTACGAGCAGTACTTC

D: TRBD2
J: TRBJ2-7
length: 20
V: TRBV20-1
size: -
CDR3: CSARVQSRGASGIINYEQYF
DNA: TGCAGTGCTAGAGTTCAATCGAGGGGGGCTAGCGGGATCATCAACTACGAGCAGTACTTC

D: -
J: TRBJ1-1
length: 16
V: TRBV10-3
size: -
CDR3: CAISSRTGSSNTEAFF
DNA: TGTGCCATCAGCTCAAGGACCGGGTCCTCTAACACTGAAGCTTTCTTT

D: -
J: TRBJ2-1
length: 12
V: TRBV7-9
size: few
CDR3: CASSLGRALQFF
DNA: TGTGCCAGCAGCTTAGGTCGGGCATTGCAGTTCTTC

D: -
J: TRBJ2-1
length: 10
V: TRBV20-1
size: many
CDR3: CMISGGEQFF
DNA: TGCATGATATCCGGAGGGGAGCAGTTCTTC

D: TRBD1
J: TRBJ1-5
length: 14
V: TRBV12-3/TRBV12-4
size: many
CDR3: CASRRQGAGQPQHF
DNA: TGTGCCAGCAGGCGACAGGGGGCTGGTCAGCCCCAGCATTTT

D: -
J: TRBJ2-5
length: 15
V: TRBV4-1
size: -
CDR3: CASSQEAVPEETQYF
DNA: TGCGCCAGCAGCCAAGAGGCGGTACCCGAAGAGACCCAGTACTTC

D: TRBD2
J: TRBJ2-3
length: 17
V: TRBV5-1
size: many
CDR3: CASSSQTSDQWEDTQYF
DNA: TGCGCCAGCAGCTCCCAGACTAGCGACCAATGGGAAGATACGCAGTATTTT

D: TRBD2
J: TRBJ2-1
length: 13
V: TRBV28
size: many
CDR3: CASTASGHNEQFF
DNA: TGTGCCAGCACGGCTAGCGGTCACAATGAGCAGTTCTTC

D: -
J: TRBJ2-2
length: 16
V: TRBV12-5
size: -
CDR3: CASGATRDLGGGELFF
DNA: TGTGCTAGTGGTGCGACCAGGGACCTAGGGGGCGGGGAGCTGTTTTTT

D: -
J: TRBJ1-4
length: 14
V: TRBV12-3/TRBV12-4
size: many
CDR3: CASSRGESPEKLFF
DNA: TGTGCCAGCAGCCGGGGGGAGTCCCCTGAAAAACTGTTTTTT

D: TRBD1
J: TRBJ1-2
length: 16
V: TRBV27
size: -
CDR3: CASSFWGQGLNYGYTF
DNA: TGTGCCAGCAGTTTCTGGGGACAGGGGCTTAACTATGGCTACACCTTC

D: -
J: TRBJ2-3
length: 15
V: TRBV7-7
size: -
CDR3: CASSYRRTSTDTQYF
DNA: TGTGCCAGCAGCTACAGACGAACTAGCACAGATACGCAGTATTTT

D: -
J: TRBJ2-3
length: 16
V: TRBV7-3
size: few
CDR3: CASSLKAIARTDTQYF
DNA: TGTGCCAGCAGCTTAAAGGCCATAGCCCGCACAGATACGCAGTATTTT

D: TRBD2
J: TRBJ2-2
length: 16
V: TRBV10-3
size: few
CDR3: CAISDGSGDNTGELFF
DNA: TGTGCCATCAGTGACGGCAGCGGGGACAACACCGGGGAGCTGTTTTTT

D: TRBD1
J: TRBJ2-7
length: 15
V: TRBV11-3
size: -
CDR3: CASSLTMGQVHEQYF
DNA: TGTGCCAGCAGCTTGACCATGGGACAGGTCCACGAGCAGTACTTC

D: -
J: TRBJ2-1
length: 15
V: TRBV7-2
size: many
CDR3: CASSTPSDAYNEQFF
DNA: TGTGCCAGCAGCACTCCGTCGGACGCCTACAATGAGCAGTTCTTC

D: -
J: TRBJ1-2
length: 13
V: TRBV29-1
size: -
CDR3: CSVEWGVSYGYTF
DNA: TGCAGCGTTGAATGGGGGGTCAGCTATGGCTACACCTTC

D: -
J: TRBJ2-1
length: 12
V: TRBV12-3/TRBV12-4
size: many
CDR3: CASSLIGTSQFF
DNA: TGTGCCAGCAGTTTAATTGGGACAAGTCAGTTCTTC

D: TRBD2
J: TRBJ2-5
length: 15
V: TRBV20-1
size: many
CDR3: CSASPGLAAQETQYF
DNA: TGCAGTGCGTCCCCGGGACTAGCGGCCCAAGAGACCCAGTACTTC

D: -
J: TRBJ2-1
length: 16
V: TRBV28
size: -
CDR3: CASSSPQGPLYNEQFF
DNA: TGTGCCAGCAGTTCCCCTCAGGGACCCCTTTACAATGAGCAGTTCTTC

D: TRBD2
J: TRBJ2-2
length: 17
V: TRBV4-1
size: -
CDR3: CASSQDVLAGSTGELFF
DNA: TGCGCCAGCAGCCAAGATGTGCTAGCGGGTAGCACCGGGGAGCTGTTTTTT

D: TRBD2
J: TRBJ2-3
length: 15
V: TRBV29-1
size: many
CDR3: CSGILRERSPDTQYF
DNA: TGCAGCGGGATTTTGCGGGAGCGTAGCCCAGATACGCAGTATTTT

D: -
J: TRBJ2-1
length: 13
V: TRBV12-3/TRBV12-4
size: many
CDR3: CASTFFGYNEQFF
DNA: TGTGCCAGCACGTTCTTTGGCTACAATGAGCAGTTCTTC

D: -
J: TRBJ1-5
length: 17
V: TRBV7-9
size: many
CDR3: CASSSSRLGGGNQPQHF
DNA: TGTGCCAGCAGCTCTAGTCGGTTGGGAGGGGGCAATCAGCCCCAGCATTTT

D: TRBD2
J: TRBJ2-5
length: 15
V: TRBV4-1
size: many
CDR3: CASSLNSGRSETQYF
DNA: TGCGCCAGCAGCCTTAATAGCGGGAGGAGTGAGACCCAGTACTTC

D: -
J: TRBJ2-3
length: 14
V: TRBV24-1
size: many
CDR3: CATSEGRVHDTQYF
DNA: TGTGCCACCAGTGAAGGTAGGGTTCACGATACGCAGTATTTT

D: TRBD1
J: TRBJ2-7
length: 15
V: TRBV27
size: few
CDR3: CASSFLGQGGYEQYF
DNA: TGTGCCAGCAGTTTCCTGGGACAGGGGGGCTACGAGCAGTACTTC

D: TRBD2
J: TRBJ2-3
length: 15
V: TRBV28
size: few
CDR3: CASSFSGRRTDTQYF
DNA: TGTGCCAGCAGTTTTTCCGGGAGGAGGACAGATACGCAGTATTTT

D: TRBD2
J: TRBJ2-2
length: 17
V: TRBV4-2
size: -
CDR3: CASSQGTSDLNTGELFF
DNA: TGTGCCAGCAGCCAGGGGACTAGTGATTTGAACACCGGGGAGCTGTTTTTT

D: -
J: TRBJ1-2
length: 17
V: TRBV29-1
size: -
CDR3: CSVLGPGGGSPNYGYTF
DNA: TGCAGCGTCCTGGGCCCCGGTGGGGGCAGTCCTAACTATGGCTACACCTTC

D: TRBD2
J: TRBJ2-3
length: 15
V: TRBV5-5
size: few
CDR3: CASSKYSGGGDTQYF
DNA: TGTGCCAGCAGCAAATATAGCGGGGGAGGAGATACGCAGTATTTT

D: -
J: TRBJ1-2
length: 16
V: TRBV4-1
size: few
CDR3: CASSQDPHRESGGYTF
DNA: TGCGCCAGCAGCCAAGATCCCCACAGGGAAAGTGGTGGCTACACCTTC

D: -
J: TRBJ2-7
length: 16
V: TRBV27
size: few
CDR3: CATQVRFVQDSYEQYF
DNA: TGTGCCACCCAGGTCAGGTTTGTGCAGGACTCCTACGAGCAGTACTTC